This T cell receptor beta chain stems from a study of beta chain features in type 1 diabetes. Study-wide points: Significant though moderate, a shortening of TCRB CDR3s appeared in all four CD4+ subsets of Type 1 diabetes patients. Within patients, naive, central memory and Treg TCRB repertoires seemed more similar than within healthy donors.

With respect to this clone: Its matching antigen is unknown.

Germline-derived CDR1 and CDR2 are SGHDN and FVKESK. This CDR3 is built from 12 residues. V was trimmed by 4 bases and J by 12 bases, leaving 13 bases between them. Central memory, naive, regulatory and stem cell-like memory CD4+ cells were sorted by CD45RO/CCR7/CD25/CD127/CD95/CD27. Purities over 95% were achieved in all sorted populations. Of the isolated RNA, all was reverse transcribed, and so the sequenced material was expressed TCRB transcripts. Approximately 3.6 million reads per sample on average were obtained from naive, central memory and regulatory T cell samples. TCRdb's copy holds only in-frame clones and misses some; the assay was immunoSEQ multiplex PCR. The top ten hold 0.085% of the sample, which has 230,000 or so clones, under 20% seen once.

The source material was naive CD4+ T cells from blood. The TCR originated in a young man with type 1 diabetes. The gene calls are TRBV14 and TRBJ2-1; D gene ambiguous. CDR3 residues: CASSPQLGSQFF. The CDR3, as DNA: TGTGCCAGCAGCCCACAGCTAGGATCGCAGTTCTTC.